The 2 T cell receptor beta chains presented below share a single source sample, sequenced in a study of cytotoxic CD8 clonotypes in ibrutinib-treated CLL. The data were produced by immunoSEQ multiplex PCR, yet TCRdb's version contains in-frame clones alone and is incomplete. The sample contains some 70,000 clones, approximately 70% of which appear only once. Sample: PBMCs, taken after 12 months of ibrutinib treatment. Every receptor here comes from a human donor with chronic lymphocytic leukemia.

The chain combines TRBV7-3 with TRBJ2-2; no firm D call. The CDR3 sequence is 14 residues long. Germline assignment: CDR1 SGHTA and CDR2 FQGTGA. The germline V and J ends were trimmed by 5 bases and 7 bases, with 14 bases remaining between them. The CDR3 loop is CASSLSILGGELFF. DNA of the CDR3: TGTGCCAGCAGCCTATCCATCTTGGGCGGGGAGCTGTTTTTT.

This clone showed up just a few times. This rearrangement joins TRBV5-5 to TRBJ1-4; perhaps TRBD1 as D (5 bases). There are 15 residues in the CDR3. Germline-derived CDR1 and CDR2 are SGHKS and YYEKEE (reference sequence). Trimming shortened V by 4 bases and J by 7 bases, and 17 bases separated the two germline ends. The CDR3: CASSPQTARGEKLFF. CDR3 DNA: TGTGCCAGCAGCCCCCAGACAGCGCGGGGTGAAAAACTGTTTTTT.